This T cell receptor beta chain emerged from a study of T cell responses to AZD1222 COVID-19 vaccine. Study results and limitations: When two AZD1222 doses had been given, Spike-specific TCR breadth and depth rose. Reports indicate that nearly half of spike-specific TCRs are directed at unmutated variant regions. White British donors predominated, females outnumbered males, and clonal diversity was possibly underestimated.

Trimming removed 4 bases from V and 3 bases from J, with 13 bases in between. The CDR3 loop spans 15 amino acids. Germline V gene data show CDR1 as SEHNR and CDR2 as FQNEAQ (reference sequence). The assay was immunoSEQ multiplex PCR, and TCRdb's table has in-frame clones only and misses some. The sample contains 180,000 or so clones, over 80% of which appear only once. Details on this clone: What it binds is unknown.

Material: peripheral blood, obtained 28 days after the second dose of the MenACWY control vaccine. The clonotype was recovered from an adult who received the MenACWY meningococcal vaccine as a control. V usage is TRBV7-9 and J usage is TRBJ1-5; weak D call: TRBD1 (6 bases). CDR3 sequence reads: CASSSDRLLNQPQHF. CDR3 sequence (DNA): TGTGCCAGCAGCTCCGACAGGTTGCTCAATCAGCCCCAGCATTTT.